This T cell receptor beta chain was observed in a study of OX40 agonist ivuxolimab in advanced cancers. About the study: Those enrolled were around 87% male, with a mean age of about 66 years and ages from roughly 23 to 80.

The assay was immunoSEQ multiplex PCR, and TCRdb's table has in-frame clones only and misses some. The sample records 65,000 to 95,000 clones, roughly 84% being singletons. Germline V CDR1 and CDR2: SGHRS, YFSETQ. Trimming pared 6 bases from V and 1 base from J, leaving 13 bases between. The length of the CDR3 is 14 residues. The chain employs TRBV5-1 and TRBJ1-2; D gene uncertain. This sequence was found in an adult with an advanced solid tumor such as melanoma, head and neck, liver or kidney cancer. The sequencing here drew on CD4+ or CD8+ T cells sorted from blood, taken in a trial of the OX40 agonist ivuxolimab. The CDR3 is CASTQEVGNYGYTF. CDR3 nucleotide sequence: TGCGCCAGCACCCAGGAGGTCGGTAACTATGGCTACACCTTC.